This TCR beta chain was captured by sequencing in a study of cytomegalovirus exposure and HLA in healthy donors (dated by TCRdb to 2016 to 2017). Turning to the overall study: According to an earlier analysis of a few hundred of the donors, about 190 million T cells yielded 117 million unique TCR beta sequences and 276 Gb of sequence data. Around 320 gigabases of sequencing data and approximately 80 million unique TCR sequences were included in an early release covering several hundred HLA-typed donors. Of the 350 to 450 genotyped donors, 81% were placed in the genetic ancestry cluster associated with self-reported Caucasian donors. The study aimed to test whether signatures of past pathogen exposure could be identified by cataloging public T cell receptors. The study profiled the T cell repertoires of 550 to 700 subjects by immunosequencing and related them to cytomegalovirus serostatus. A separate validation cohort of about 110 different subjects was used in addition to the roughly 670-subject first cohort. High-throughput TCR immunosequencing, statistical association of individual TCRs with disease status, and machine learning were combined to predict cytomegalovirus infection status. A later analysis re-analyzed previously published TCR beta repertoires from roughly 600 donors and added high-resolution HLA genotyping to study TCR occurrence patterns. The later analysis used no new phenotypic data to find candidate immune exposures, relying instead on TCR beta sequences and their occurrence across donors. An earlier analysis of fewer than 700 of the donors applied high-throughput TCR beta sequencing to assess whether each TCR beta V gene segment acted as functional or pseudogenic. Donor age, sex, ethnicity and CMV serostatus were compiled alongside the repertoire data. In a later genetic analysis, genome-wide SNP genotypes for about 65% of the 666 donors were used, and that subset was treated as a discovery cohort. All discovery cohort repertoires had been generated using a single sequencing platform. Both class I and class II loci were covered by HLA typing, at four-digit resolution. Typing coverage differed by locus: A, B, C, DRB1 and DQB1 were typed in about 629-640 donors, DQA1 in roughly 510, DPA1 in around 580, and DPB1 in 450 to 480. Roughly 5 DR-DQ haplotypes were treated as single units for association and clustering because of strong linkage in the cohort. Across 398 genotyped donors of the cohort, an average of approximately 240,000 unique TCR beta nucleotide sequences per donor were sequenced, and 15% to 20% of those sequences were non-productive.

In the case of this clone: Which antigen it targets is not known. Base qualities are not at hand, and no much larger clone is one base apart.

Overall study results and their limits: Sequencing depth was assumed to be roughly uniform across donors in the presence/absence analyses, though that assumption may not hold. Broadly in line with IMGT annotations, most TCR beta V segments showed up in productive rearrangements about 87% or about 30% of the time in an earlier analysis of approximately 640 of the donors. A cluster of highly shared sequence variants was judged likely to represent a technical artifact of the sequencing pipeline. According to a later analysis, parvovirus B19, influenza, CMV and Epstein-Barr virus appeared linked to several top co-occurrence clusters. Immune exposure information for the cohort was limited to CMV serostatus. When HLA alleles, especially DR and DQ, strongly co-occurred, TCR associations were difficult to assign to individual alleles. A later analysis found that TCR association rates varied across HLA loci, with DRB1 alleles showing the most associated TCRs and HLA-C alleles the fewest. Correlated functional status among segregating V segments might be attributable to linkage disequilibrium, but an unknown experimental factor could not be ruled out. In both the original and validation cohorts, the classifier was reported to diagnose cytomegalovirus status with high specificity and sensitivity. Most TCR sequences were seen in very few donors, while some public TCRs were found in many individuals. Seventeen rarely observed V segments, including chromosome 9 orphons, were excluded from the earlier analysis of some 590 of the donors because counts were too low. In a later analysis, HLA-associated TCR beta chains were found to be more clonally expanded and to have lower generation probabilities than equally common non-associated chains. In a later genetic analysis, fewer N-insertions in productive TCRs were reported among donors in an Asian-associated ancestry cluster than the approximately 670-donor mean. In vitro tests confirmed that a few of the cytomegalovirus-associated TCR beta chains recognize cytomegalovirus antigens. An association between a missense DCLRE1C variant and V-gene and J-gene trimming of TCR beta chains was found in a later genetic analysis and replicated in an independent cohort. In a later analysis, 16,951 TCR beta sequences were associated with specific HLA alleles at a false discovery rate of 0.05. Only TCR beta chains were sequenced in this cohort, and the absence of alpha or paired-chain data limited detectable features. Because HLA typing was missing for some donors at each locus, association tests included only the typed subset. A further reported finding was that TCR beta sequences accurately predicted the HLA-A and HLA-B alleles for most subjects in the first cohort. The study gave a list of some 150 TCR beta chains associated with cytomegalovirus. In a later analysis, most CMV-associated TCR beta chains were found to appear HLA-restricted, with HLA associations seemingly driven largely by CMV exposure. Some IMGT-functional V segments, including TRBV6-2 and TRBV6-3, could not be told apart with the 87-base-pair reads, so those segments were excluded. It was suggested by the authors that the approach could potentially be generalized to other disease states and immunological phenotypes.

In total, 500 to 700 healthy bone marrow donors made up the cohort. At the time of sampling, all cohort members were nominally healthy, though unrecorded immune exposures were likely present. The donor tested CMV seronegative, placing the donor among the 300 to 450 seronegative members of the cohort. Every donor gave a peripheral blood sample, and the peripheral blood mononuclear cells from that sample were used for TCR beta sequencing. Genomic DNA was extracted from the blood cell samples with the Qiagen DNeasy Blood Extraction Kit. Library preparation was by the immunoSEQ multiplex PCR assay. The multiplex PCR relied on a mix of 60 forward primers for TCR Vbeta segments and 13 reverse primers for TCR Jbeta segments. Amplification of the CDR3 region of rearranged TCR beta genes was performed with a multiplex PCR assay on genomic DNA. The amplified TCR beta libraries were sequenced on the Illumina HiSeq System as 87-base-pair reads. The paper's data handling went like this. Across the 700 or so repertoires, a later analysis counted approximately 75 million unique TCR beta chains, some 11 million of which were shared by at least two donors. To remove PCR and sequencing errors, raw reads were error-corrected and collapsed into unique sequences using a nearest-neighbor algorithm that merged closely related sequences. Alignment of CDR3 sequences to IMGT reference sequences was used to assign V, D and J gene segments. For a sequence to be retained, a match of at least six nucleotides to both a V gene segment and a J gene segment was required. A rearrangement counted as productive if the CDR3 had no stop codons and remained in frame with V and J, and every other rearrangement counted as non-productive. Following IMGT convention, CDR3 was defined as the stretch from the second conserved V-encoded cysteine up to the conserved J-encoded phenylalanine. The earlier analysis of some 540 of the donors excluded any sequence lacking an unambiguous match to a single V gene segment. In an earlier analysis of a few hundred of the donors, a V segment was called functional when productive rearrangements were above 56.7%, and segregating when the standard deviation between donors exceeded 5%. A statistical classification framework was developed to diagnose cytomegalovirus status using the catalog of TCR beta chain sequences. A later analysis assigned V and J genes by comparing TCR nucleotide sequences with IMGT/GENE-DB human TR gene sequences. A later analysis assigned CDR3 sequences and most-parsimonious VDJ recombination scenarios with the TCRdist pipeline. A later analysis defined each TCR beta chain by its CDR3 amino acid sequence plus V-gene family, and excluded reads lacking a unique V-gene family. As a way to deal with suspected cross-contamination and a sequencing artifact, a later analysis dropped 592 nucleotide sequences that were highly shared and had low generation probability. In a later analysis, a clonal expansion index was calculated for each public chain from normalized within-repertoire ranks of inferred template counts. In a later analysis, generation probabilities were computed using a VDJ recombination model fitted to out-of-frame rearrangements, and the results were checked against IGoR. In a later analysis, TCR-TCR, TCR-HLA and TCR-CMV co-occurrence was scored with hypergeometric tests, and a repertoire-size bias correction was applied to TCR pairs. False discovery rates were estimated in a later analysis by permuting HLA or CMV assignments 20 times. In a later analysis, co-occurring TCRs were grouped with DBSCAN, and TCRdist sequence similarity was added when clustering was performed within HLA-allele-positive subsets. For co-occurrence clustering, repertoires with fewer than 30,000 or more than 120,000 public chains were excluded, along with five repertoires with anomalous nucleotide sharing. TCRdb carries this immuneACCESS record with in-frame sequences only. Its versions omit some clonotypes, under half of them owing to an unresolved V gene in the studies checked, with the rest unexplained. V and J calls and clone size follow that table, whereas D and trimming were derived from the DNA. This sample gives around 140,000 clones in total; about three quarters of them show up just once. Jointly, the top ten make up around 1.5% of the sample.

CDR1 and CDR2, per the germline V gene (reference sequence), are LNHDA and SQIVND. The V end gives up 5 bases and the J end 5 bases, leaving 14 bases in the junction not matched to a gene. Inclusive of the bounding cysteine and phenylalanine, the CDR3 is 17 residues long. CDR3 DNA only is kept here, 51 bases in frame from base 1. The sequence came from a woman aged 18 to 35 in good health and CMV-seronegative. The chain was built from TRBV19 and TRBJ2-1, and TRBD2 aligns with 8 junction nucleotides. Sequences were obtained from PBMCs. The nucleotide sequence is given as TGTGCCAGTAGTCTTCAGCGGGGGCACTCGCTCAACAATGAGCAGTTCTTC. Its amino acids are CASSLQRGHSLNNEQFF. The variable domain in full, with residues beyond the CDR3 obtained from the reference TRBV19 and TRBJ2-1 genes, is DGGITQSPKYLFRKEGQNVTLSCEQNLNHDAMYWYRQDPGQGLRLIYYSQIVNDFQKGDIAEGYSVSREKKESFPLTVTSAQKNPTAFYLCASSLQRGHSLNNEQFFGPGTRLTVL.